Below are 7 T cell receptor beta chains sequenced from a single sample in a study of response to subunit inactivated influenza vaccine. TCRdb re-called the RT-PCR reads through MiXCR, storing one row per CDR3 protein. The sample has about 800,000 distinct CDR3 sequences, about 20% seen once; the top ten hold 10%. The sequencing used PBMCs from blood, collected around 5 days after vaccination. The receptors shown here come from a man aged 45 to 65 who received an inactivated influenza vaccine.

The CDR3 sequence is CASSYAGQNYEQYF. The CDR3 DNA sequence: TGTGCCAGCAGTTACGCGGGACAGAACTACGAGCAGTACTTC. This chain joins TRBV6-5 and TRBJ2-7; D perhaps matches TRBD1 (7 bases). The CDR3 consists of 14 residues. V shed 2 bases and J shed 3 bases, with 11 bases lying between them. Germline V gives CDR1 MNHEY, CDR2 SVGAGI.

The DNA for the CDR3 is TGTGCCATCAACCCCGAGGACAGGGCAGATACGCAGTATTTT. It translates to CAINPEDRADTQYF. The V and J genes are TRBV10-3 and TRBJ2-3, with 8 positions matching TRBD1. This CDR3 comprises 14 residues. CDR1 is ENHRY, CDR2 SYGVKD, per germline. The V and J ends lost 7 bases and 4 bases, in that order; junction bases with no gene match: 7.

This rearrangement joins TRBV20-1 to TRBJ2-3; 7 bases align to TRBD2. CDR3 length: 15 residues. The junction had 12 bases not matched to a gene; V was cut back by 6 bases and J by 3 bases. The germline CDR1 and CDR2 sequences are DFQATT and SNEGSKA (reference sequence). The CDR3, as DNA: TGCAGTGCCCCCATGGGCGGGAGAGAGACAGATACGCAGTATTTT. It is translated as CSAPMGGRETDTQYF.

The chain recombines TRBV7-9 with TRBJ2-7, with D uncertain. The germline CDR1 and CDR2 sequences are SEHNR and FQNEAQ (reference sequence). With 5 bases removed from V and 7 bases from J, the gap between germline ends came to 15 bases. This CDR3 is 13 amino acids long. This chain's CDR3 is CASSEHQNLEQYF. The CDR3, as DNA: TGTGCCAGCAGCGAACACCAGAACTTGGAGCAGTACTTC.

The gene calls are TRBV5-1 and TRBJ2-5; TRBD2 is a possible D gene (7 bases). The V gene lost 5 bases and the J gene lost 4 bases, with 18 bases spanning the gap. Looked up from germline, CDR1 is SGHRS and CDR2 is YFSETQ. The CDR3 is 15 amino acids. CDR3 DNA sequence: TGCGCCAGCAGTATGACGGGGGGCCTGGGAGAGACCCAGTACTTC. Residues: CASSMTGGLGETQYF.

In its sample, this clonotype was seen a few times. The chain recombines TRBV6-5 with TRBJ1-1; no definite D call. Germline loops: CDR1 MNHEY, CDR2 SVGAGI. This CDR3 is built from 14 residues. The V gene lost 2 bases and the J gene lost 5 bases, with 12 bases spanning the gap. CDR3 protein: CASSYPSEGTEAFF. The CDR3 DNA sequence: TGTGCCAGCAGTTACCCGAGTGAAGGGACTGAAGCTTTCTTT.

The genes are TRBV7-8 and TRBJ2-2, with 8 bases matching TRBD2. CDR3 size: 16 residues. The junction had 4 bases not matched to a gene; V was cut back by 2 bases and J by 2 bases. Germline values: CDR1 SGHVS, CDR2 FQNEAQ. The CDR3 region is CASSLTSGPNTGELFF. CDR3 DNA sequence: TGTGCCAGCAGCTTAACTAGCGGACCCAACACCGGGGAGCTGTTTTTT.